A selection of T cell receptor beta chains follows, all from one sample in a study of blood T cell repertoires in COVID-19. The assay was immunoSEQ multiplex PCR, and TCRdb's table has in-frame clones only and misses some. Of some 96,000 clones in the sample, more than 75% were seen once. Source material: peripheral blood. The receptors stem from a man between 50 and 59 years old with acute or convalescent COVID-19. Both conserved end residues are part of each CDR3. Fields, in order: V gene, J gene, clone size, D gene, CDR3 DNA, CDR3 protein. D genes are given only for firm matches. Only part of the rows carry a size: once, few, many, or a class if the clone is expanded.

v_gene: TRBV29-1
j_gene: TRBJ2-5
abundance: -
d_gene: -
CDR3nt: TGCAGCGTTGAAGATCCGGACAGCACACAAGAGACCCAGTACTTC
CDR3aa: CSVEDPDSTQETQYF

v_gene: TRBV29-1
j_gene: TRBJ1-3
abundance: -
d_gene: -
CDR3nt: TGCAGCGTTGGCCTACAGGGTCCCAGCTCTGGAAACACCATATATTTT
CDR3aa: CSVGLQGPSSGNTIYF

v_gene: TRBV13
j_gene: TRBJ2-1
abundance: -
d_gene: -
CDR3nt: TGTGCCAGCAGCTCCCCGGGTCCGAGGTCGCAGTTCTTC
CDR3aa: CASSSPGPRSQFF

v_gene: TRBV6-5
j_gene: TRBJ1-1
abundance: -
d_gene: -
CDR3nt: TGTGCCAGCAGTTACTTCGGACAGACCATGAACACTGAAGCTTTCTTT
CDR3aa: CASSYFGQTMNTEAFF

v_gene: TRBV11-2
j_gene: TRBJ2-1
abundance: -
d_gene: -
CDR3nt: TGTGCCAGCAGCTTAGGAAGGGACACCTACAATGAGCAGTTCTTC
CDR3aa: CASSLGRDTYNEQFF

v_gene: TRBV9
j_gene: TRBJ2-2
abundance: -
d_gene: -
CDR3nt: TGTGCCAGCAGCACCTGGACAGCGAACACCGGGGAGCTGTTTTTT
CDR3aa: CASSTWTANTGELFF

v_gene: TRBV2
j_gene: TRBJ2-7
abundance: -
d_gene: -
CDR3nt: TGTGCCAGCAGTTGGGGGACACCTAACTACGAGCAGTACTTC
CDR3aa: CASSWGTPNYEQYF

v_gene: TRBV5-6
j_gene: TRBJ2-3
abundance: -
d_gene: TRBD2
CDR3nt: TGTGCCAGCAGCCCTAGGGCGGGAGGGCGTAGCGGAACGCAGTATTTT
CDR3aa: CASSPRAGGRSGTQYF

v_gene: TRBV3-1/TRBV3-2
j_gene: TRBJ2-7
abundance: once
d_gene: -
CDR3nt: TGTGCCAGCAGCCAAGGGGCCTACGCCCTTTACGAGCAGTACTTC
CDR3aa: CASSQGAYALYEQYF

v_gene: TRBV12-3/TRBV12-4
j_gene: TRBJ2-3
abundance: -
d_gene: -
CDR3nt: TGTGCCAGCAGGGTAACTTCGGGGGATACGCAGTATTTT
CDR3aa: CASRVTSGDTQYF

v_gene: TRBV18
j_gene: TRBJ2-1
abundance: -
d_gene: TRBD2
CDR3nt: TGTGCCAGCTCACCAGAGGCTAGCGGCACCTACAATGAGCAGTTCTTC
CDR3aa: CASSPEASGTYNEQFF

v_gene: TRBV7-8
j_gene: TRBJ1-5
abundance: -
d_gene: -
CDR3nt: TGTGCCAGCAGCTTAAAGGGAGGAGGGAGCCAGCCCCAGCATTTT
CDR3aa: CASSLKGGGSQPQHF

v_gene: TRBV5-1
j_gene: TRBJ1-1
abundance: -
d_gene: -
CDR3nt: TGCGCCAGCAGCTGGGGGGGTTCTAACACTGAAGCTTTCTTT
CDR3aa: CASSWGGSNTEAFF

v_gene: TRBV5-1
j_gene: TRBJ2-6
abundance: -
d_gene: -
CDR3nt: TGCGCCAGCAGCGCCCCGGGGGAGGCTGGGGCCAACGTCCTGACTTTC
CDR3aa: CASSAPGEAGANVLTF

v_gene: TRBV21-1
j_gene: TRBJ1-5
abundance: -
d_gene: -
CDR3nt: TGTGCCAGCAGCAAAGAGGGACAGCCCGTGTCGGGGCGTCAGCCCCAGCATTTT
CDR3aa: CASSKEGQPVSGRQPQHF

v_gene: TRBV18
j_gene: TRBJ2-5
abundance: -
d_gene: -
CDR3nt: TGTGCCAGCTCACCACCCCTTCAAGAGACCCAGTACTTC
CDR3aa: CASSPPLQETQYF

v_gene: TRBV11-2
j_gene: TRBJ2-4
abundance: -
d_gene: -
CDR3nt: TGTGCCAGCAGCTTACGTGTCGGGACCAAAAACATTCAGTACTTC
CDR3aa: CASSLRVGTKNIQYF

v_gene: TRBV7-9
j_gene: TRBJ2-5
abundance: -
d_gene: TRBD1
CDR3nt: TGTGCCAGCAGCGAACAGGGGCGCCAAGAGACCCAGTACTTC
CDR3aa: CASSEQGRQETQYF

v_gene: TRBV5-4
j_gene: TRBJ2-7
abundance: -
d_gene: TRBD2
CDR3nt: TGTGCCAGCAGCCGGACTAGCGAAACCGCCTACGAGCAGTACTTC
CDR3aa: CASSRTSETAYEQYF

v_gene: TRBV14
j_gene: TRBJ2-1
abundance: -
d_gene: TRBD2
CDR3nt: TGTGCCAGCAGCCATACAATAGGCGGGAGGAATGAGCAGTTCTTC
CDR3aa: CASSHTIGGRNEQFF

v_gene: TRBV11-3
j_gene: TRBJ2-3
abundance: -
d_gene: TRBD2
CDR3nt: TGTGCCAGCAGCTTCGGACTAGCGGGAGGGAGTAGCACAGATACGCAGTATTTT
CDR3aa: CASSFGLAGGSSTDTQYF

v_gene: TRBV6-4
j_gene: TRBJ2-3
abundance: -
d_gene: TRBD2
CDR3nt: TGTGCCAGCAGTGTTAGCGGGAGCACAGATACGCAGTATTTT
CDR3aa: CASSVSGSTDTQYF

v_gene: TRBV27
j_gene: TRBJ2-1
abundance: -
d_gene: -
CDR3nt: TGTGCCAGCAGTTCGAGGACTTTCCCGAGCTCCTACAATGAGCAGTTCTTC
CDR3aa: CASSSRTFPSSYNEQFF

v_gene: TRBV12-5
j_gene: TRBJ1-3
abundance: once
d_gene: -
CDR3nt: TGTGCTAGTGGTTCATCAGGCTCTGGAAACACCATATATTTT
CDR3aa: CASGSSGSGNTIYF

v_gene: TRBV3-1/TRBV3-2
j_gene: TRBJ2-1
abundance: -
d_gene: TRBD2
CDR3nt: TGTGCCAGCAGCCAAGGCCCTAGCGGGAACAATGAGCAGTTCTTC
CDR3aa: CASSQGPSGNNEQFF

v_gene: TRBV19
j_gene: TRBJ2-1
abundance: -
d_gene: TRBD2
CDR3nt: TGTGCCAGTAGGGGGTTGGGGACTAGCGGGAACAATGAGCAGTTCTTC
CDR3aa: CASRGLGTSGNNEQFF

v_gene: TRBV7-2
j_gene: TRBJ2-7
abundance: -
d_gene: TRBD1
CDR3nt: TGTGCCAGCAGAAGGACAGGGAGCGAGCAGTACTTC
CDR3aa: CASRRTGSEQYF

v_gene: TRBV6-5
j_gene: TRBJ2-3
abundance: -
d_gene: -
CDR3nt: TGTGCCAGCAGGGCGGAGACTAGCACAGATACGCAGTATTTT
CDR3aa: CASRAETSTDTQYF

v_gene: TRBV27
j_gene: TRBJ2-7
abundance: -
d_gene: -
CDR3nt: TGTGCCAGCAGTTTAGAGTCTAGCCAATATTACGAGCAGTACTTC
CDR3aa: CASSLESSQYYEQYF

v_gene: TRBV4-1
j_gene: TRBJ1-2
abundance: -
d_gene: TRBD1
CDR3nt: TGCGCCAGCAGAGAGGGACAGGGGAGAGGCTACACCTTC
CDR3aa: CASREGQGRGYTF

v_gene: TRBV18
j_gene: TRBJ2-7
abundance: -
d_gene: TRBD1
CDR3nt: TGTGCCAGCTCACGGGCATGGACAGGGAGCGAGCAGTACTTC
CDR3aa: CASSRAWTGSEQYF

v_gene: TRBV4-2
j_gene: TRBJ2-2
abundance: -
d_gene: -
CDR3nt: TGTGCCAGCAGCCAAGATCATAGCGCCTCCGTAAACACCGGGGAGCTGTTTTTT
CDR3aa: CASSQDHSASVNTGELFF

v_gene: TRBV19
j_gene: TRBJ2-1
abundance: -
d_gene: -
CDR3nt: TGTGCCAGTAGTGCAGGGTTTAACAGTGAGCAGTTCTTC
CDR3aa: CASSAGFNSEQFF

v_gene: TRBV15
j_gene: TRBJ1-5
abundance: -
d_gene: -
CDR3nt: TGTGCCACCAGCACGGGGGGTAGGAATCAGCCCCAGCATTTT
CDR3aa: CATSTGGRNQPQHF

v_gene: TRBV7-3
j_gene: TRBJ1-2
abundance: -
d_gene: -
CDR3nt: TGTGCCAGCAGCTTAAATTCAGCGGGGCCCCACACCTTC
CDR3aa: CASSLNSAGPHTF

v_gene: TRBV2
j_gene: TRBJ1-4
abundance: -
d_gene: -
CDR3nt: TGTGCCAGCAGTGAAGGGACTTCAACTAATGAAAAACTGTTTTTT
CDR3aa: CASSEGTSTNEKLFF

v_gene: TRBV2
j_gene: TRBJ1-5
abundance: -
d_gene: -
CDR3nt: TGTGCCAGCAGTGGGCCCTTGGAGACGGGGAATCAGCCCCAGCATTTT
CDR3aa: CASSGPLETGNQPQHF

v_gene: TRBV5-1
j_gene: TRBJ2-5
abundance: -
d_gene: TRBD2
CDR3nt: TGCGCCAGCAGCTCCCTAGCGGGCCTACAAGAGACCCAGTACTTC
CDR3aa: CASSSLAGLQETQYF

v_gene: TRBV5-1
j_gene: TRBJ1-2
abundance: -
d_gene: -
CDR3nt: TGCGCCAGCAGCGGCACAAACTATGGCTACACCTTC
CDR3aa: CASSGTNYGYTF

v_gene: TRBV6-5
j_gene: TRBJ2-5
abundance: -
d_gene: -
CDR3nt: TGTGCCAGCAGCCATAGCTCCGGGACCCAGTACTTC
CDR3aa: CASSHSSGTQYF

v_gene: TRBV9
j_gene: TRBJ1-3
abundance: once
d_gene: -
CDR3nt: TGTGCCAGCAGCGCGTCAGATGGAAACACCATATATTTT
CDR3aa: CASSASDGNTIYF

v_gene: TRBV19
j_gene: TRBJ2-5
abundance: -
d_gene: TRBD1
CDR3nt: TGTGCCAGTAACGACAGGGGGCTCGGGGAGACCCAGTACTTC
CDR3aa: CASNDRGLGETQYF

v_gene: TRBV5-4
j_gene: TRBJ2-7
abundance: once
d_gene: TRBD2
CDR3nt: TGTGCCAGCAGCCCGGAGGGCGCTAGCGGGCTTTACCACGAGCAGTACTTC
CDR3aa: CASSPEGASGLYHEQYF

v_gene: TRBV10-2
j_gene: TRBJ1-3
abundance: -
d_gene: -
CDR3nt: TGCGCCAGCAGTGAAACAGTCTCTGGAAACACCATATATTTT
CDR3aa: CASSETVSGNTIYF

v_gene: TRBV5-5
j_gene: TRBJ2-7
abundance: -
d_gene: -
CDR3nt: TGTGCCAGCAGCTTGCAGGCAGGGGCCTACGAGCAGTACTTC
CDR3aa: CASSLQAGAYEQYF

v_gene: TRBV11-2
j_gene: TRBJ1-2
abundance: -
d_gene: TRBD1
CDR3nt: TGTGCCAGCAGTTATGGACAGGGCGGCTACACCTTC
CDR3aa: CASSYGQGGYTF

v_gene: TRBV29-1
j_gene: TRBJ2-5
abundance: once
d_gene: -
CDR3nt: TGCAGCGTTAGGAACAGGGCCATCCAAGAGACCCAGTACTTC
CDR3aa: CSVRNRAIQETQYF

v_gene: TRBV15
j_gene: TRBJ1-2
abundance: -
d_gene: -
CDR3nt: TGTGCCACCAGCAGAGATCTACGGACAGACTATGGCTACACCTTC
CDR3aa: CATSRDLRTDYGYTF

v_gene: TRBV6-5
j_gene: TRBJ2-1
abundance: -
d_gene: TRBD2
CDR3nt: TGTGCCAGCAGCCTAGCGGCGTCCTACAATGAGCAGTTCTTC
CDR3aa: CASSLAASYNEQFF

v_gene: TRBV6-5
j_gene: TRBJ2-1
abundance: -
d_gene: TRBD1
CDR3nt: TGTGCCAGCAGTTACCCCGGGACAGGGAATGATGAGCAGTTCTTC
CDR3aa: CASSYPGTGNDEQFF

v_gene: TRBV20-1
j_gene: TRBJ1-1
abundance: -
d_gene: TRBD1
CDR3nt: TGCAGTGCTAGTCGGGACAGCATGAACACTGAAGCTTTCTTT
CDR3aa: CSASRDSMNTEAFF

v_gene: TRBV4-2
j_gene: TRBJ2-7
abundance: -
d_gene: TRBD2
CDR3nt: TGTGCCAGCAGCCAAACCGGGACTAACTCCTACGAGCAGTACTTC
CDR3aa: CASSQTGTNSYEQYF

v_gene: TRBV7-9
j_gene: TRBJ2-3
abundance: -
d_gene: TRBD1
CDR3nt: TGTGCCAGCAGCCCCGGGACAGGGAGTGATACGCAGTATTTT
CDR3aa: CASSPGTGSDTQYF